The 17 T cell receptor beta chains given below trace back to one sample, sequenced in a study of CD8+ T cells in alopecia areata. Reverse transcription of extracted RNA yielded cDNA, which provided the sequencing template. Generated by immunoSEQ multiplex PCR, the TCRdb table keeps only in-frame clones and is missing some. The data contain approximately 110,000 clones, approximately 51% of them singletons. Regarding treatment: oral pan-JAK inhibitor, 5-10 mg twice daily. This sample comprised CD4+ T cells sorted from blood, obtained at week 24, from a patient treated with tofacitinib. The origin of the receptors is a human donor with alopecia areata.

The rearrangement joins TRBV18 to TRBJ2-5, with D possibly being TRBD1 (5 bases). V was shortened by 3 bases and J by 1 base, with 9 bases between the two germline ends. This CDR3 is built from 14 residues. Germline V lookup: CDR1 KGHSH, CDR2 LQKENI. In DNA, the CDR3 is TGTGCCAGCTCACCGGGGCGTATCCAAGAGACCCAGTACTTC. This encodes CASSPGRIQETQYF.

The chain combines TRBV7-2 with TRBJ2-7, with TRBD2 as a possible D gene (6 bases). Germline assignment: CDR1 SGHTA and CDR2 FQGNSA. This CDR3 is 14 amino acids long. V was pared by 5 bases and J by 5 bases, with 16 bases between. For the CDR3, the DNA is TGTGCCAGCAGCCCTCGGAGGGGAACGAACGAGCAGTACTTC. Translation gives CASSPRRGTNEQYF.

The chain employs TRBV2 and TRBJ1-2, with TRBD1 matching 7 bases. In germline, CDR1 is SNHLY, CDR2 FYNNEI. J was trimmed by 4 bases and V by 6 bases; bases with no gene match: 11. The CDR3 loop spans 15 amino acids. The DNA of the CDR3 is TGTGCCAGCAGGAGACAGGGTACAGGGAGCTATGGCTACACCTTC. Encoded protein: CASRRQGTGSYGYTF.

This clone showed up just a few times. The CDR3 region is CASSSSIQETQYF. CDR3 coding DNA: TGTGCCAGCAGCTCCTCGATCCAAGAGACCCAGTACTTC. The chain combines TRBV7-2 with TRBJ2-5; D unclear. Trimming stripped 4 bases from V and 1 base from J, with 7 bases between. This CDR3 comprises 13 residues. Germline V lookup: CDR1 SGHTA, CDR2 FQGNSA. Full variable domain (rest looked up from reference TRBV7-2 and TRBJ2-5): GAGVSQSPSNKVTEKGKDVELRCDPISGHTALYWYRQSLGQGLEFLIYFQGNSAPDKSGLPSDRFSAERTGGSVSTLTIQRTQQEDSAVYLCASSSSIQETQYFGPGTRLLVL.

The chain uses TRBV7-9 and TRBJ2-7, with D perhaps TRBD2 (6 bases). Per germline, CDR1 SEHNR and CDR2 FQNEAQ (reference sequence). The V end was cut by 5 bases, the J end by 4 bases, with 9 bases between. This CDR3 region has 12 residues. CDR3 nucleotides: TGTGCCAGCAGCGCTCTAGCGTACGAGCAGTACTTC. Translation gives CASSALAYEQYF.

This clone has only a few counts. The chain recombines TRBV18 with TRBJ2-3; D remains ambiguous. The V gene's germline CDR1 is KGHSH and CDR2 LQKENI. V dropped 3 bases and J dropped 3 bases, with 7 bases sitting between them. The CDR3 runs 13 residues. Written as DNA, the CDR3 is TGTGCCAGCTCACCCCCGAATACAGATACGCAGTATTTT. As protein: CASSPPNTDTQYF.

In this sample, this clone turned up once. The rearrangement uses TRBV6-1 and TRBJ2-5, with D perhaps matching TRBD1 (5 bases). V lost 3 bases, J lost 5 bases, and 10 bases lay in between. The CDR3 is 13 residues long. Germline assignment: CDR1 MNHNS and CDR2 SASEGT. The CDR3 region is CASSDSRVETQYF. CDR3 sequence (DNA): TGTGCCAGCAGTGATTCCAGGGTCGAGACCCAGTACTTC.

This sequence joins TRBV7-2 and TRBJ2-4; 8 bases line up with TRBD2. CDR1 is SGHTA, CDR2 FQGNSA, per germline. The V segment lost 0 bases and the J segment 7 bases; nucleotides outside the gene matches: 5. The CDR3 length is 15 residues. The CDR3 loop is CASSLASGLDNIQYF. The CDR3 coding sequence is TGTGCCAGCAGCTTAGCCTCGGGACTAGATAACATTCAGTACTTC.

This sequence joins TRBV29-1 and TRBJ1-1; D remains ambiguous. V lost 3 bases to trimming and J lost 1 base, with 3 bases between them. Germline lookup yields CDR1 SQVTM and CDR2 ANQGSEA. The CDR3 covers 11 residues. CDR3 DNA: TGCAGCGTTGAGGAGAACACTGAAGCTTTCTTT. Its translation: CSVEENTEAFF.

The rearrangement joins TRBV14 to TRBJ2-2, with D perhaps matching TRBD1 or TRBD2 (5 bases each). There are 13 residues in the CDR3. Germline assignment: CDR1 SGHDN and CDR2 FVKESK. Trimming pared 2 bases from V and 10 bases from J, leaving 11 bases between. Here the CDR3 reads CASSQRGPAELFF. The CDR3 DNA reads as TGTGCCAGCAGCCAAAGGGGACCGGCGGAGCTGTTTTTT.

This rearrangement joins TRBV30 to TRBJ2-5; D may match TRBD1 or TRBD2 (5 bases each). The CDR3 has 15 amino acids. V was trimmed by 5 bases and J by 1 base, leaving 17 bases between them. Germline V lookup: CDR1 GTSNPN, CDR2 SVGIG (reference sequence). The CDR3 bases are TGTGCCTGGGCCCCCCAGGGACGTGCCCAAGAGACCCAGTACTTC. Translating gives CAWAPQGRAQETQYF.

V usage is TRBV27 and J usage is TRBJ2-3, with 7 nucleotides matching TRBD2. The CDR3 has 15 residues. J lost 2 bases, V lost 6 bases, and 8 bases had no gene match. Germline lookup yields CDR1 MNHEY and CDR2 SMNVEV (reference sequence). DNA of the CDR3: TGTGCCAGCAGCCAAAGCGGGGCGGACACAGATACGCAGTATTTT. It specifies CASSQSGADTDTQYF.

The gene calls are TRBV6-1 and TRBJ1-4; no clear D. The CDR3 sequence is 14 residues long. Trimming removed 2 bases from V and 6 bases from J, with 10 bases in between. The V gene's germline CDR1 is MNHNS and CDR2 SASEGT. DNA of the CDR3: TGTGCCAGCAGTGAATTATCCCTCTATGAAAAACTGTTTTTT. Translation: CASSELSLYEKLFF.

The CDR3 sequence is CASSLPGQTYNEQFF. Here the CDR3 DNA reads TGTGCCAGCAGCCTCCCAGGACAGACCTACAATGAGCAGTTCTTC. The rearrangement links TRBV11-1 to TRBJ2-1, with a weak D call TRBD1 (6 bases). The CDR3 is 15 amino acids. The V and J ends lost 5 bases and 2 bases respectively, with 13 bases between them. CDR1 SGHAT and CDR2 FQDESV come from the germline V gene (reference sequence). Full variable domain (missing parts from reference TRBV11-1 and TRBJ2-1): EAEVAQSPRYKITEKSQAVAFWCDPISGHATLYWYRQILGQGPELLVQFQDESVVDDSQLPKDRFSAERLKGVDSTLKIQPAELGDSAMYLCASSLPGQTYNEQFFGPGTRLTVL.

CDR3 nucleotides: TGTGCCAGCAGTACCAGGGGTCGCGGTGGCTACACCTTC. Protein: CASSTRGRGGYTF. The chain recombines TRBV6-5 with TRBJ1-2, with D perhaps TRBD1 (6 bases). V was trimmed by 5 bases and J by 7 bases, leaving 14 bases between them. CDR3 size: 13 residues. Per the germline V gene, CDR1 is MNHEY and CDR2 is SVGAGI.

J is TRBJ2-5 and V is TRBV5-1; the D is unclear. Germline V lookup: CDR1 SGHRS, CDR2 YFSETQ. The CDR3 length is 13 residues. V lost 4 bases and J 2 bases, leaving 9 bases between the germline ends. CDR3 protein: CASSPGTQETQYF. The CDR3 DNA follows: TGCGCCAGCAGCCCAGGAACACAAGAGACCCAGTACTTC.

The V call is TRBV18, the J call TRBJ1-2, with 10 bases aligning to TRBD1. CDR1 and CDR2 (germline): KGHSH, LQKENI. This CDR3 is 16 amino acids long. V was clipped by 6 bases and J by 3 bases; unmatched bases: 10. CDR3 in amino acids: CASSSRTGTGDYGYTF. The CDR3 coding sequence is TGTGCCAGCTCTTCCCGAACCGGGACAGGGGACTATGGCTACACCTTC.